The entry below describes one TCR beta chain. The antigen is unknown. The data derive from a study of identical twins. General observations from the study: Weaker excess sharing between twins was seen in beta out-of-frame sequences.

Unique molecular identifiers were present on cDNA, and template switching added a universal primer site. TCRdb reprocessed the 5' RACE reads with MiXCR, giving one entry per CDR3 protein. The table includes 300,000 to 400,000 distinct CDR3 sequences, roughly 9% detected once. The receptor was derived from a woman aged 45-59 years in good health. Sequenced sample: naive T cells sorted from blood.

The CDR3: CASKREAYNEQFF. For the CDR3, the DNA is TGTGCCAGCAAGCGGGAGGCCTACAATGAGCAGTTCTTC. The rearrangement links TRBV6-5 to TRBJ2-1, with 9 bases lining up with TRBD2. With 7 bases clipped from V and 2 bases from J, the junction kept 0 bases outside the gene matches. The CDR3 extends over 13 amino acids. Germline V gene sequence: CDR1 MNHEY, CDR2 SVGAGI.